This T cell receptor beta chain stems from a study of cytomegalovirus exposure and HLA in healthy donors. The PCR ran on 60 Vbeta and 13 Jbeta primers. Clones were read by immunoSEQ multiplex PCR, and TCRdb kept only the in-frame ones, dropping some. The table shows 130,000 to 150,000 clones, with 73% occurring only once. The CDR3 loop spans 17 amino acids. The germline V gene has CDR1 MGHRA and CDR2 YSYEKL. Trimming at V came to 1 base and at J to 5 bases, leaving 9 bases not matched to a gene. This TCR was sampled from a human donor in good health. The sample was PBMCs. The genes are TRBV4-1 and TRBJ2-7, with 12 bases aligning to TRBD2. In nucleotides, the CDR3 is TGCGCCAGCAGCCAAGTTTGGCTAGCGGGGGGGCGGAACGAGCAGTACTTC. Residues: CASSQVWLAGGRNEQYF.